What follows is one T cell receptor (beta chain) and its context. The data were obtained in a study of blood T cell repertoires in COVID-19. As for the study in general: Both acute and convalescent COVID-19 samples were obtained from the United States, Italy and Spain. From T cells, B-cell-depleted T cells, or PBMCs came the material, which was cDNA or gDNA.

Germline CDR1 is KGHSH and CDR2 is LQKENI. The CDR3 consists of 13 residues. Trimming removed 3 bases at V and 4 bases at J, with 7 bases between. Authors' data handling: The assay estimated nucleated cells by amplifying reference gene primers. This table comes from immunoSEQ multiplex PCR, and its TCRdb copy is limited to in-frame clones, with some not included. V, J and clone size reflect that table, while D and trimming were determined from the DNA. The data contain 95,000 to 100,000 clones, 70% to 90% of them singletons. The TCR sequence derives from a man older than 75 with acute or convalescent COVID-19. The source material was peripheral blood. The genes are TRBV18 and TRBJ2-1, with D possibly being TRBD1 (6 bases). This CDR3 is CASSPTGYNEQFF. In DNA form, the CDR3 reads TGTGCCAGCTCACCGACAGGTTACAATGAGCAGTTCTTC. The whole variable domain, remainder taken from reference TRBV18 and TRBJ2-1, is NAGVMQNPRHLVRRRGQEARLRCSPMKGHSHVYWYRQLPEEGLKFMVYLQKENIIDESGMPKERFSAEFPKEGPSILRIQQVVRGDSAAYFCASSPTGYNEQFFGPGTRLTVL.